This is a list of T cell receptor beta chains from one sample in a study of lymphopenia after photon versus proton radiotherapy. TCRdb's copy holds only in-frame clones and misses some; the assay was immunoSEQ multiplex PCR. The table has approximately 66,000 clones, approximately 83% seen once. Sequencing was performed on peripheral blood, taken from a patient treated with photon-based radiotherapy. The receptor source for this set is a man aged 35 to 55 with gastric cancer. Each CDR3 is given with its conserved first and last residue. The D gene is left open where the match is weak. Clone size appears in some rows only: once, few, many, or a class for an expanded clone.

D gene	clone size	V gene	J gene	CDR3 DNA	CDR3 protein
TRBD2	.	TRBV27	TRBJ2-7	TGTGCCAGCAGTCCCGGACTAGATCGGGAGCAGTACTTC	CASSPGLDREQYF
.	.	TRBV7-2	TRBJ2-7	TGTGCCAGCAGCCGACAGAGAGGGGCCTACGAGCAGTACTTC	CASSRQRGAYEQYF
TRBD2	.	TRBV7-2	TRBJ2-5	TGTGCCAGCAGCTTATCCAGCGGGGAAGAGACCCAGTACTTC	CASSLSSGEETQYF
.	once	TRBV5-8	TRBJ1-5	TGTGCCAGCAGCTTGGCCTGGGGGCGCAATCAGCCCCAGCATTTT	CASSLAWGRNQPQHF
.	.	TRBV19	TRBJ1-4	TGTGCCAGTAGTATGGGGGTTCGTAGGGAAAAACTGTTTTTT	CASSMGVRREKLFF
.	.	TRBV7-7	TRBJ1-1	TGTGCCAGCAGCACCGGACAGCCCGGGGACACTGAAGCTTTCTTT	CASSTGQPGDTEAFF
.	.	TRBV2	TRBJ1-6	TGTGCCAGCAGTGAAGGGCGGGGGAGCTCCTATAATTCACCCCTCCACTTT	CASSEGRGSSYNSPLHF
.	.	TRBV4-1	TRBJ2-3	TGCGCCAGCAGGGGAAGGGCCACAGATACGCAGTATTTT	CASRGRATDTQYF
TRBD1	once	TRBV5-8	TRBJ2-7	TGTGCCAGCGAAAACCGACAGGGTAAAGTCTACGAGCAGTACTTC	CASENRQGKVYEQYF
.	.	TRBV27	TRBJ2-7	TGTGCCAGCAGTTTATCTGCAGGGCTGGACTACGAGCAGTACTTC	CASSLSAGLDYEQYF
TRBD1	.	TRBV6-4	TRBJ1-1	TGTGCCAGCAGTCCACAGGGGAGGAGTGCTGAAGCTTTCTTT	CASSPQGRSAEAFF
.	.	TRBV6-5	TRBJ2-7	TGTGCCAGCAGGAGGGACACCACCTACGAGCAGTACTTC	CASRRDTTYEQYF
.	.	TRBV18	TRBJ1-1	TGTGCCAGCTCACCGCAGAGAAACACTGAAGCTTTCTTT	CASSPQRNTEAFF
.	.	TRBV18	TRBJ1-1	TGTGCCAGCTCACCAGTGGCAGGGGAACTCACTGAAGCTTTCTTT	CASSPVAGELTEAFF
.	.	TRBV7-2	TRBJ2-5	TGTGCCAGCAGCTTAATGCTGGAGACCCAGTACTTC	CASSLMLETQYF
.	.	TRBV19	TRBJ1-2	TGTGCCAGTAGTATAGGAGGCCAGGGCTACACCTTC	CASSIGGQGYTF
.	.	TRBV7-9	TRBJ1-1	TGTGCCAGCAGCTTAGTAGCTGAAGCTTTCTTT	CASSLVAEAFF
.	.	TRBV11-2	TRBJ1-1	TGTGCCAGCAGCTTGGCAGGGAGGACTGAAGCTTTCTTT	CASSLAGRTEAFF
TRBD1	.	TRBV19	TRBJ2-7	TGTGCCAGTAGTCTCAAGCTGGTGGGACAGGGTAATATCTACGAGCAGTACTTC	CASSLKLVGQGNIYEQYF
TRBD2	.	TRBV5-4	TRBJ2-3	TGTGCCAGCAGCTTGGTAGGGAGGGAGGATACGCAGTATTTT	CASSLVGREDTQYF
.	.	TRBV7-3	TRBJ2-5	TGTGCCAGCAGCTTAACTGGCCAGGGAGAGACCCAGTACTTC	CASSLTGQGETQYF
.	once	TRBV5-1	TRBJ1-1	TGCGCCAGCAGCTGGGGAGCCCGGGGCACTGAAGCTTTCTTT	CASSWGARGTEAFF
TRBD1	medium-sized	TRBV18	TRBJ1-6	TGTGCCAGCTCACTCACGGGGCAGGGGGAAAATTCACCCCTCCACTTT	CASSLTGQGENSPLHF
TRBD1	.	TRBV6-5	TRBJ2-5	TGTGCCAGCAGTTCAAGGACAGGGATGGAGGAGACCCAGTACTTC	CASSSRTGMEETQYF
.	.	TRBV7-2	TRBJ1-4	TGTGCCAGCAGCTTTATAGCAACTAATGAAAAACTGTTTTTT	CASSFIATNEKLFF
TRBD2	.	TRBV6-4	TRBJ2-3	TGTGCCAGCAGTGAAACCCCAGCGGGGGGCTCAGATACGCAGTATTTT	CASSETPAGGSDTQYF
.	.	TRBV6-1	TRBJ2-7	TGTGCCAGCAGGGGGCGACAGTCCTACGAGCAGTACTTC	CASRGRQSYEQYF
TRBD1	.	TRBV7-9	TRBJ2-4	TGTGCCAGCAGCCTAGGACAGGGGGCCAAAAACATTCAGTACTTC	CASSLGQGAKNIQYF
.	few	TRBV18	TRBJ1-6	TGTGCCAGCTCACCACCGGGCGGGATTAATTCACCCCTCCACTTT	CASSPPGGINSPLHF
.	.	TRBV27	TRBJ2-7	TGTGCCAGCAGTTTCGAGCAGTACTTC	CASSFEQYF
.	.	TRBV10-3	TRBJ2-5	TGTGCCATCAGTGATCTTGCTACCCAAGAGACCCAGTACTTC	CAISDLATQETQYF
.	.	TRBV5-6	TRBJ1-4	TGTGCCAGCAGCTCTGCGGTGGAGGAGAAACTGTTTTTT	CASSSAVEEKLFF
.	.	TRBV10-3	TRBJ2-7	TGTGCCATCAGTCCCACCTCCCGGGGGGCCCTCCAGCAGCAGTACTTC	CAISPTSRGALQQQYF
.	.	TRBV21-1	TRBJ2-7	TGTGCCAGCAAGCCTTCAGGAAGGAGTTGCTACGAGCAGTACTTC	CASKPSGRSCYEQYF
TRBD1	.	TRBV5-1	TRBJ1-3	TGCGCCAGCAGCTTGGCCGGACAGGGAGGTGGAAACACCATATATTTT	CASSLAGQGGGNTIYF
.	once	TRBV27	TRBJ2-1	TGTGCCAGCAGTTTCGGGGGCCGCCGTGATGAGCAGTTCTTC	CASSFGGRRDEQFF
.	.	TRBV2	TRBJ1-1	TGTGCCAGCAGTGAACTTTCGAACACTGAAGCTTTCTTT	CASSELSNTEAFF
.	.	TRBV21-1	TRBJ1-5	TGTGCCAGCAGCAAAGCACCAGGGGGCGGTCAGCCCCAGCATTTT	CASSKAPGGGQPQHF
TRBD1	.	TRBV13	TRBJ2-5	TGTGCCAGCAGCTCTTCCGGGACAGGTCAAGAGACCCAGTACTTC	CASSSSGTGQETQYF
TRBD1	.	TRBV18	TRBJ2-3	TGTGCCAGCTCACGGGGATCCGGGACAGCTTCCTCAGATACGCAGTATTTT	CASSRGSGTASSDTQYF
.	.	TRBV7-2	TRBJ2-5	TGTGCCAGCAGCTTAGAAGGTGGGGAGACCCAGTACTTC	CASSLEGGETQYF
.	.	TRBV6-6	TRBJ2-1	TGTGCCAGCAGCCCCCAGGGGGGGCCCAGTGAGCAGTTCTTC	CASSPQGGPSEQFF
.	.	TRBV5-1	TRBJ2-1	TGCGCCAGCAGCATGCGGGGGCGAAGCTCCTACAATGAGCAGTTCTTC	CASSMRGRSSYNEQFF
.	.	TRBV6-5	TRBJ1-2	TGTGCCAGCAGTGCCATCCGGGGACTCGGTGGCTACACCTTC	CASSAIRGLGGYTF
.	.	TRBV5-5	TRBJ1-3	TGTGCCAGCAGCTTGGGAGCCGGCGCTGGAAACACCATATATTTT	CASSLGAGAGNTIYF
.	.	TRBV19	TRBJ1-1	TGTGCCAGTAAACCGGTAGAGATGAACACTGAAGCTTTCTTT	CASKPVEMNTEAFF
.	.	TRBV5-1	TRBJ1-1	TGCGCCAGCAGCCCGACGACAGGGAACACTGAAGCTTTCTTT	CASSPTTGNTEAFF
.	.	TRBV5-6	TRBJ2-3	TGTGCCAGCAGTCATACCGGACTGGGCGGGCACACAGATACGCAGTATTTT	CASSHTGLGGHTDTQYF
TRBD2	.	TRBV18	TRBJ2-5	TGTGCCAGCTCACTCCGACTAGCGAGGCAACTGCAAGAGACCCAGTACTTC	CASSLRLARQLQETQYF
TRBD1	medium-sized	TRBV6-4	TRBJ2-1	TGTGCCAGCAGTGACTCGGCAGGGGGCTACAATGAGCAGTTCTTC	CASSDSAGGYNEQFF
.	once	TRBV2	TRBJ2-7	TGTGCCAGCAGCCCACAGGGAACCCACGAGCAGTACTTC	CASSPQGTHEQYF